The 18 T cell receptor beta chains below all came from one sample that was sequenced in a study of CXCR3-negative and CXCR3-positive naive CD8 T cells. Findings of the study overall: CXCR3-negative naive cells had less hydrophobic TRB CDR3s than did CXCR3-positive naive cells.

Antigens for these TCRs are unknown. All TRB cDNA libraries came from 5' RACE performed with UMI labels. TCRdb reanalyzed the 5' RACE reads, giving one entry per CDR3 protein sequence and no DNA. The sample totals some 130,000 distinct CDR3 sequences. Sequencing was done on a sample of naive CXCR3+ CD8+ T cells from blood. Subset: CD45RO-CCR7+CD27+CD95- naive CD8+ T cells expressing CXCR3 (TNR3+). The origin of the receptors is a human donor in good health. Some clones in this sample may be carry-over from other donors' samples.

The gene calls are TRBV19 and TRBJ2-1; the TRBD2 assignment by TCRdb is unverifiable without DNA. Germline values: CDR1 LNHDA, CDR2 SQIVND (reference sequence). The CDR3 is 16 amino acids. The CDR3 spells CASSIGWGLGDNEQFF.

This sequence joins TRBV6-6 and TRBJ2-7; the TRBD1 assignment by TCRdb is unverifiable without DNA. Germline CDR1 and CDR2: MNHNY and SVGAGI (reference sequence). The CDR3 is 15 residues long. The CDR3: CASSTYWDRSYEQYF.

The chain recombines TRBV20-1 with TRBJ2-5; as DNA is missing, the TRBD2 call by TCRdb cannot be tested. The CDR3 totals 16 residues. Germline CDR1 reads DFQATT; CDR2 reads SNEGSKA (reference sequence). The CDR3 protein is CSATTSGNVIIETQYF.

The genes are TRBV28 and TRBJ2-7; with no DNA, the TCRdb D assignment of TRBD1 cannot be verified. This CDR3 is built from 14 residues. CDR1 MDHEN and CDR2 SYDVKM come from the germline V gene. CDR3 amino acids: CASSPRRGPYEQYF. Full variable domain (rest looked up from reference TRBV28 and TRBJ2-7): DVKVTQSSRYLVKRTGEKVFLECVQDMDHENMFWYRQDPGLGLRLIYFSYDVKMKEKGDIPEGYSVSREKKERFSLILESASTNQTSMYLCASSPRRGPYEQYFGPGTRLTVT.

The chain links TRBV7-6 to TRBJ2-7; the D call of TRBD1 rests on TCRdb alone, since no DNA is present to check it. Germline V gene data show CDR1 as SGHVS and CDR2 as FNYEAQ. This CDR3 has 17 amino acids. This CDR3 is CASSITAGQESSYEQYF.

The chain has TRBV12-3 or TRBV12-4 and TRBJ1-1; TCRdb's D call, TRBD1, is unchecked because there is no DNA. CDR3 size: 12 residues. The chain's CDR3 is CASTTRGREAFF.

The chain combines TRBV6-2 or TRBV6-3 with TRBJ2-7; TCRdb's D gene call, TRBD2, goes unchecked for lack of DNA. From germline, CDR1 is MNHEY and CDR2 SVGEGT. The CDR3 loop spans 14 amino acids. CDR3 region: CASSYGFEAGEQYF.

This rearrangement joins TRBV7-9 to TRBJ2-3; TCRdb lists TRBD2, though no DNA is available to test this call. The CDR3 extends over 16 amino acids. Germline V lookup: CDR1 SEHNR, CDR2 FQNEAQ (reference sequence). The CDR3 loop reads CASSPGLAGGPDTQYF. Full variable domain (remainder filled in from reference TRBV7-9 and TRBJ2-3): DTGVSQNPRHKITKRGQNVTFRCDPISEHNRLYWYRQTLGQGPEFLTYFQNEAQLEKSRLLSDRFSAERPKGSFSTLEIQRTEQGDSAMYLCASSPGLAGGPDTQYFGPGTRLTVL.

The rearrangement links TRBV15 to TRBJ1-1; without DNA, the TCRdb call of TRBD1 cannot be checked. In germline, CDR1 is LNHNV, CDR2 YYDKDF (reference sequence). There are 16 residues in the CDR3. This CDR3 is CATSRGVQGRNTEAFF. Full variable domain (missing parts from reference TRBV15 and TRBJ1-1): DAMVIQNPRYQVTQFGKPVTLSCSQTLNHNVMYWYQQKSSQAPKLLFHYYDKDFNNEADTPDNFQSRRPNTSFCFLDIRSPGLGDTAMYLCATSRGVQGRNTEAFFGQGTRLTVV.

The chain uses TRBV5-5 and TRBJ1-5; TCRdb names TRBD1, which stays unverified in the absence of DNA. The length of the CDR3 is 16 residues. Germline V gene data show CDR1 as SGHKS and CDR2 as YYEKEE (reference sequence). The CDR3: CARSLLGDRVNQPQHF.

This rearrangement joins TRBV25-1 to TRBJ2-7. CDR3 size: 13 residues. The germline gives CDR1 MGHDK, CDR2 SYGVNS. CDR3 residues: CASSGRTYYEQYF.

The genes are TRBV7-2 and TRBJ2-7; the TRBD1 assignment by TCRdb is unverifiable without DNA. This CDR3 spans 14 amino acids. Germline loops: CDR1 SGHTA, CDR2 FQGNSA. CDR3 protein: CASSFGGAGYEQYF.

CDR3 amino acids: CASSATGAGPGELFF. The rearrangement joins TRBV9 to TRBJ2-2; TCRdb lists TRBD1, though no DNA is available to test this call. Germline V lookup: CDR1 SGDLS, CDR2 YYNGEE. The CDR3 spans 15 residues.

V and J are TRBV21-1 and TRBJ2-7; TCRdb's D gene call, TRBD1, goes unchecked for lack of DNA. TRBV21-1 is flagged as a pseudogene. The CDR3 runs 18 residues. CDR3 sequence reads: CASRPGTAMWEAIYEQYF.

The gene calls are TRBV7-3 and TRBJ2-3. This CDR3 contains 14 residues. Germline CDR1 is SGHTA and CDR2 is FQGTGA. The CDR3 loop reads CASSTGSSTDTQYF.

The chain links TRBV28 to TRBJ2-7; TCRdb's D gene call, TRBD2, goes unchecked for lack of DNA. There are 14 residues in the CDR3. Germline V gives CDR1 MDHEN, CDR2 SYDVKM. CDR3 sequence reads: CASSLTSRSYEQYF.

CDR3 residues: CASSPGGYEQYF. The chain links TRBV12-3 or TRBV12-4 to TRBJ2-7; TCRdb calls TRBD1, which cannot be checked without DNA. This CDR3 is built from 12 residues.

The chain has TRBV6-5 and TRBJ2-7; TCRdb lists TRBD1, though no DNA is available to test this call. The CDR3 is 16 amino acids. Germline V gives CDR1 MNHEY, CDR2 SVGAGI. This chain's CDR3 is CASSTGDSEVSYEQYF.